This passage covers 18 T cell receptor beta chains from one sample sequenced in a study of blood T cells in healthy people across ages. A J-beta primer mix and a sample-barcoded 5' primer were used in a second PCR of roughly 6 to 12 cycles. Each CDR3 protein gets one entry after TCRdb re-called the 5' RACE reads with MiXCR. The sample lists 920,000 or so distinct CDR3 sequences, around 45% occurring once. Sequenced: blood. The receptors come from an older woman in good health.

This chain connects TRBV6-2 or TRBV6-3 to TRBJ2-1, with TRBD2 identical over 9 bases. CDR1 is MNHEY, CDR2 SVGEGT, per germline. This CDR3 contains 13 residues. With 7 bases clipped from V and 14 bases from J, the junction kept 12 bases outside the gene matches. CDR3 in amino acids: CASTASGAHGEFF. CDR3 bases: TGTGCCAGCACGGCTAGCGGGGCGCACGGGGAGTTCTTC.

The rearrangement uses TRBV9 and TRBJ2-1; 11 positions match TRBD2. Germline loops: CDR1 SGDLS, CDR2 YYNGEE. CDR3 length: 16 residues. J was trimmed by 12 bases and V by 3 bases; bases with no gene match: 14. The CDR3 sequence: CASSAPGTSGLSRQFF. For the CDR3, the DNA is TGTGCCAGCAGCGCCCCCGGGACTAGCGGCCTAAGTAGGCAGTTCTTC.

The gene calls are TRBV9 and TRBJ2-1; TRBD2 agrees at 11 bases. The V and J ends lost 4 bases and 10 bases, in that order; junction bases with no gene match: 10. The germline CDR1 and CDR2 sequences are SGDLS and YYNGEE. The CDR3 runs 15 residues. The CDR3 loop is CASSHLGGLADEQFF. The CDR3 region has the DNA TGTGCCAGCAGCCATCTAGGGGGACTAGCGGACGAGCAGTTCTTC.

Remarks on this clonotype: This may stem from a read error, because a much larger clone lies one nucleotide away. The chain has TRBV5-6 and TRBJ2-4; D might be TRBD1 (5 bases). This CDR3 has 13 residues. From germline, CDR1 is SGHDT and CDR2 YYEEEE. Trimming removed 3 bases at V and 9 bases at J, with 13 bases between. The CDR3 region is CASSWYQGTIQYF. The DNA of the CDR3 is TGTGCCAGCAGCTGGTATCAGGGTACCATTCAGTACTTC. The variable domain in full, with the rest retrieved from reference TRBV5-6 and TRBJ2-4, is DAGVTQSPTHLIKTRGQQVTLRCSPKSGHDTVSWYQQALGQGPQFIFQYYEEEERQRGNFPDRFSGHQFPNYSSELNVNALLLGDSALYLCASSWYQGTIQYFGAGTRLSVL.

Here the CDR3 reads CASSDRTGQGANRIYGYTF. In DNA, the CDR3 is TGTGCCAGCAGTGACCGGACCGGACAGGGGGCGAATAGGATCTATGGCTACACCTTC. V gene TRBV6-4 combines with J gene TRBJ1-2; the match to TRBD1 covers 11 bases. The CDR3 runs to 19 residues. The V segment lost 2 bases and the J segment 4 bases; nucleotides outside the gene matches: 15. Per germline, CDR1 MRHNA and CDR2 SNTAGT.

The sample holds a few counts of this clonotype. CDR3 in amino acids: CSVEEGLTYEQYF. CDR3 coding DNA: TGCAGCGTTGAGGAGGGACTTACCTACGAGCAGTACTTC. The chain uses TRBV29-1 and TRBJ2-7; D may be TRBD2 (6 bases). The CDR3 totals 13 residues. Deletions cut 3 bases from V and 2 bases from J, with 11 bases between. Germline assignment: CDR1 SQVTM and CDR2 ANQGSEA.

This clonotype has more than one count but fewer than ten. V and J are TRBV27 and TRBJ2-4, with 14 bases aligning to TRBD2. Germline CDR1 is MNHEY and CDR2 is SMNVEV (reference sequence). This CDR3 comprises 17 residues. V shed 5 bases, J shed 13 bases, and the junction held 16 bases outside the gene matches. The CDR3 is CASSPLGTSGSFWEQYF. The CDR3 coding sequence is TGTGCCAGCAGTCCACTAGGGACTAGCGGGAGCTTCTGGGAGCAGTACTTC.

The chain uses TRBV29-1 and TRBJ2-7; D gene ambiguous. Per germline, CDR1 SQVTM and CDR2 ANQGSEA. This CDR3 contains 14 residues. V lost 5 bases, J lost 4 bases, and 18 bases lay in between. The CDR3 coding sequence is TGCAGCGTTATCTTGGCCGAAAAAGGATACGAGCAGTACTTC. Translating gives CSVILAEKGYEQYF.

This clonotype was found a few times. The chain joins TRBV7-9 to TRBJ2-7; D might be TRBD2 (6 bases). The CDR3 runs 16 residues. Germline V gene sequence: CDR1 SEHNR, CDR2 FQNEAQ (reference sequence). Trimming cost V 5 bases and J 5 bases, with 22 bases left between them. The CDR3 is CASSPRGTGEWNEQYF. CDR3 DNA: TGTGCCAGCAGCCCCCGAGGGACTGGGGAGTGGAACGAGCAGTACTTC. The variable domain in full, completed from reference TRBV7-9 and TRBJ2-7, reads DTGVSQNPRHKITKRGQNVTFRCDPISEHNRLYWYRQTLGQGPEFLTYFQNEAQLEKSRLLSDRFSAERPKGSFSTLEIQRTEQGDSAMYLCASSPRGTGEWNEQYFGPGTRLTVT.

The gene calls are TRBV6-6 and TRBJ2-4; weak D call: TRBD1 (6 bases). The end of the DNA aligns better with TRBJ2-7, so the J call may be wrong. The CDR3 totals 15 residues. Germline CDR1 and CDR2: MNHNY and SVGAGI (reference sequence). The CDR3 bases are TGTGCCAGCAGCTCCCCTCCGGGACAACCCTACGAGCAGTACTTC. Its protein is CASSSPPGQPYEQYF.

This clonotype was seen repeatedly, ten times or more. The J gene is TRBJ2-7, the V gene TRBV29-1; 9 nucleotides agree with TRBD2. This CDR3 contains 14 residues. Germline loops: CDR1 SQVTM, CDR2 ANQGSEA. Trimming removed 5 bases from V and 1 base from J; junction bases left unmatched: 6. CDR3 loop: CSVFSGRESYEQYF. CDR3 in DNA: TGCAGCGTTTTTAGCGGGAGAGAGTCCTACGAGCAGTACTTC.

V and J are TRBV14 and TRBJ2-7, with D hard to call. The CDR3 length is 15 residues. Germline assignment: CDR1 SGHDN and CDR2 FVKESK. Trimming removed 1 base at V and 1 base at J, with 11 bases between. CDR3 sequence (DNA): TGTGCCAGCAGCCAAGGGGCAGAGGCTTCCTACGAGCAGTACTTC. Protein product: CASSQGAEASYEQYF.

The V gene is TRBV7-9, the J gene TRBJ2-1, with TRBD2 matching over 9 bases. J gave up 5 bases and V 1 base, and 6 bases lay outside the gene matches. The CDR3 has 16 amino acids. In germline, CDR1 is SEHNR, CDR2 FQNEAQ (reference sequence). The CDR3, as DNA: TGTGCCAGCAGCTTAGTGCCTAGCGGGGCTAACAATGAGCAGTTCTTC. This codes for CASSLVPSGANNEQFF.

V and J are TRBV4-1 and TRBJ2-7; 12 bases are a match to TRBD2. V trimming: 3 bases; J trimming: 1 base; junction bases outside the gene matches: 4. Germline V gene sequence: CDR1 MGHRA, CDR2 YSYEKL. The CDR3 totals 16 residues. The CDR3 here is CASSHVGLAGSYEQYF. The CDR3 DNA is TGCGCCAGCAGCCACGTGGGACTAGCGGGTTCCTACGAGCAGTACTTC.

This clonotype is a singleton in its sample. The V and J genes are TRBV9 and TRBJ1-3; D uncertain. The CDR3 is 16 amino acids. Germline V CDR1 and CDR2: SGDLS, YYNGEE. V lost 0 bases and J lost 0, with 10 bases in between. The CDR3, as DNA: TGTGCCAGCAGCGTAGACAGCCCCGGCTCTGGAAACACCATATATTTT. This gives the protein CASSVDSPGSGNTIYF. Full variable domain (remainder filled in from reference TRBV9 and TRBJ1-3): DSGVTQTPKHLITATGQRVTLRCSPRSGDLSVYWYQQSLDQGLQFLIQYYNGEERAKGNILERFSAQQFPDLHSELNLSSLELGDSALYFCASSVDSPGSGNTIYFGEGSWLTVV.

This chain connects TRBV3-1 to TRBJ2-7; 11 positions match TRBD1. Unmatched junction bases numbered 3, after V lost 1 base and J lost 1 base. Germline CDR1 and CDR2: LGHDT and YNNKEL (reference sequence). This CDR3 comprises 16 residues. Here the CDR3 reads CASSQARDRGSYEQYF. CDR3 nucleotides: TGTGCCAGCAGCCAAGCCCGGGACAGGGGGTCCTACGAGCAGTACTTC.

This clonotype was counted between two and nine times. V is TRBV29-1 and J is TRBJ2-1; 8 bases are a match to TRBD2. The V and J ends lost 4 bases and 4 bases, in that order; junction bases with no gene match: 9. Germline V gene lookup returns CDR1 SQVTM and CDR2 ANQGSEA. The CDR3 has 15 amino acids. CDR3: CSVGQLAGRYNEQFF. In nucleotides, the CDR3 is TGCAGCGTTGGGCAGTTAGCGGGACGTTACAATGAGCAGTTCTTC.

This clonotype was seen ten or more times. The chain recombines TRBV20-1 with TRBJ2-5; TRBD1 matches 10 bases. CDR1 is DFQATT and CDR2 is SNEGSKA in the germline V gene (reference sequence). This CDR3 contains 14 residues. V lost 3 bases and J lost 6; bases outside the gene matches: 7. CDR3 nucleotides: TGCAGTGCTAGTGAGACAGGGGGCTTACAGACCCAGTACTTC. Translating gives CSASETGGLQTQYF.